This record concerns one T cell receptor (beta chain) sequence. The RNA, about 0.45 to 1 ug, was put through reverse transcription using random hexamers. The amplification used immunoSEQ multiplex PCR on TCR beta CDR3; it spanned 54 Vbeta and 13 Jbeta. MiXCR was run by TCRdb on the immunoSEQ multiplex PCR reads, yielding one entry per CDR3 protein. The table lists 95,000 to 150,000 distinct CDR3 sequences, roughly 94% of them singletons, with less than 0.3% in the top ten. This specimen belongs to a study of CD8 T cells in Susac syndrome. CD8+ and CD4+ T cells from blood underwent TCR beta sequencing, which was carried out in a high-throughput format. The V and J ends lost 6 bases and 4 bases respectively, with 7 bases between them. The germline gives CDR1 MNHEY, CDR2 SVGAGI. This CDR3 is 13 amino acids long.

The receptor was derived from a human donor with Susac syndrome. The chain is built from TRBV6-5 and TRBJ1-6; D gene unclear. The sequenced sample was CD8+ T cells from PBMCs. The CDR3 spells CASRDAYNSPLHF. In nucleotides, the CDR3 is TGTGCCAGCAGGGACGCATATAATTCACCCCTCCACTTT.